Following are 14 T cell receptor beta chains from one sample sequenced in a study of T cells and Merkel cell carcinoma outcomes. Clones were sequenced by immunoSEQ multiplex PCR, and TCRdb holds only the in-frame ones, with some missing. Of approximately 10,000 clones in the sample, nearly 97% were seen once. Material for sequencing was tumor tissue from Merkel cell carcinoma. These TCRs come from a human donor with Merkel cell carcinoma.

This chain uses TRBV9 with TRBJ2-7, with TRBD1 as a possible D gene (6 bases). Trimming pared 5 bases from V and 6 bases from J, leaving 9 bases between. CDR1 is SGDLS and CDR2 is YYNGEE in the germline V gene. This CDR3 has 11 amino acids. The CDR3 sequence is CASSKGGEQYF. The CDR3 region has the DNA TGTGCCAGCAGTAAAGGGGGCGAGCAGTACTTC.

This chain links TRBV28 with TRBJ2-6, with no clear D. Trimming shortened V by 8 bases and J by 2 bases, and 10 bases separated the two germline ends. This CDR3 is built from 14 residues. Germline loops: CDR1 MDHEN, CDR2 SYDVKM. As DNA, the CDR3 is TGTGCCAGCGCTACCAAGGCTGGGGCCAACGTCCTGACTTTC. It yields the protein CASATKAGANVLTF.

The V call is TRBV30, the J call TRBJ2-4; 7 bases are shared with TRBD2. V lost 1 base, J lost 9 bases, and 12 bases stayed unmatched. Germline CDR1 and CDR2: GTSNPN and SVGIG (reference sequence). CDR3 size: 15 residues. CDR3 sequence (DNA): TGTGCCTGGAGTGCCCCGTCTTCGGGGAGGGTCATTCAGTACTTC. Protein: CAWSAPSSGRVIQYF.

With regard to this clone: Its ends do not fully match the called genes, so a read error is possible. Other DNA sequences in the same sample also yield this CDR3. This chain joins TRBV6-5 and TRBJ1-5; 8 positions agree with TRBD1. CDR1 and CDR2 (germline): MNHEY, SVGAGI. The CDR3 runs 13 residues. In DNA form, the CDR3 reads TGTGCCAGCAAGGAGACAGGGGATCAGCCTCAGCATTTT. This gives the protein CASKETGDQPQHF.

This sequence joins TRBV30 and TRBJ1-5, with 7 bases that match TRBD1. The CDR3 is made up of 12 amino acids. V dropped 5 bases and J dropped 4; count of bases not matched to a gene: 2. Per germline, CDR1 GTSNPN and CDR2 SVGIG (reference sequence). The CDR3 protein is CAWDRVNQPQHF. CDR3 DNA sequence: TGTGCCTGGGACAGGGTTAATCAGCCCCAGCATTTT.

The table lists this clone with a count of one. The chain links TRBV28 to TRBJ2-3; D is unclear. This CDR3 contains 11 residues. V was shortened by 5 bases and J by 5 bases, with 5 bases between the two germline ends. Per germline, CDR1 MDHEN and CDR2 SYDVKM. The CDR3: CASSVLDTQYF. CDR3 in DNA: TGTGCCAGCAGTGTTCTAGATACGCAGTATTTT.

J is TRBJ2-7 and V is TRBV28; 7 nucleotides line up with TRBD2. Germline lookup yields CDR1 MDHEN and CDR2 SYDVKM. The CDR3 loop spans 15 amino acids. V lost 6 bases, J lost 4 bases, and 12 bases stayed unmatched. Here the CDR3 DNA reads TGTGCCAGCAGCCCATGGGGGGGGGAGGGTTACGAGCAGTACTTC. Its protein is CASSPWGGEGYEQYF.

CDR3 sequence (DNA): TGTGCCAGCAGGGCAAGGGGGTCGCAGTATTTT. This sequence encodes CASRARGSQYF. The chain is built from TRBV28 and TRBJ2-3; D may be TRBD1 (6 bases). The CDR3 covers 11 residues. Germline loops: CDR1 MDHEN, CDR2 SYDVKM. Trimming took off 6 bases at V and 10 bases at J, with 11 bases between the two ends.

V and J are TRBV28 and TRBJ2-7, with 7 bases aligning to TRBD1. The CDR3 loop spans 18 amino acids. Germline V gene lookup returns CDR1 MDHEN and CDR2 SYDVKM. V lost 5 bases and J lost 3; bases outside the gene matches: 19. CDR3 loop: CASSHDRVGVSFFYEQYF. Written as DNA, the CDR3 is TGTGCCAGCAGTCACGACAGGGTTGGGGTATCCTTCTTCTACGAGCAGTACTTC.

V usage is TRBV4-3 and J usage is TRBJ1-1; D call uncertain. Germline assignment: CDR1 LGHNA and CDR2 YSLEER. The CDR3 is 13 amino acids. Between the trimmed V and J ends, which lost 2 bases and 12 bases, there was a span of 16 bases. Here the CDR3 reads CASSQNTKTLSFF. The CDR3 coding sequence is TGCGCCAGCAGCCAAAATACCAAGACTTTGTCTTTCTTT.

A remark on this clone: An end of the junction differs from the germline gene, which may be a read error. The chain has TRBV5-1 and TRBJ1-1, with 9 nucleotides matching TRBD1. CDR1 and CDR2 (germline): SGHRS, YFSETQ. The CDR3 sequence is 14 residues long. In DNA, the CDR3 is TGCGCCAGCAGCTTACAGGGGGCGAACATTGAAGCTTTCTTT. Its translation is CASSLQGANIEAFF.

V gene TRBV19 combines with J gene TRBJ2-7, with 7 bases matching TRBD2. Germline assignment: CDR1 LNHDA and CDR2 SQIVND (reference sequence). V shed 4 bases, J shed 1 base, and the junction held 10 bases outside the gene matches. CDR3 length: 16 amino acids. Written as DNA, the CDR3 is TGTGCCAGTAGTACCCGCGGCCAGCGGGGATCCTACGAGCAGTACTTC. Translating gives CASSTRGQRGSYEQYF.

The genes are TRBV7-9 and TRBJ1-5; the D gene is possibly TRBD1 (6 bases). This CDR3 is built from 14 residues. CDR1 is SEHNR, CDR2 FQNEAQ, per germline (reference sequence). V was cut by 5 bases and J by 7 bases, with 15 bases left in between. The CDR3 DNA reads TGTGCCAGCAGCCCCCTATCGGGGGCACAGCCCCAGCATTTT. This encodes CASSPLSGAQPQHF.

This sequence joins TRBV5-1 and TRBJ2-1; D is uncertain. Per germline, CDR1 SGHRS and CDR2 YFSETQ. This CDR3 is built from 13 residues. V lost 5 bases and J 6 bases, leaving 12 bases between the germline ends. The CDR3 is CASRVLDANEQFF. The CDR3 nucleotides are TGCGCCAGCAGGGTCTTGGACGCCAATGAGCAGTTCTTC.